A selection of T cell receptor beta chains follows, all from one sample in a study of CD8 T cells in ankylosing spondylitis. TCRdb ran MiXCR on the 5' RACE reads and lists one entry per CDR3 protein. The data hold under 450,000 distinct CDR3 sequences, with roughly 15% observed a single time. The specimen was blood, either unsorted or a sorted T cell fraction (not recorded which). These receptors all stem from a male donor with ankylosing spondylitis. Each CDR3 is given with its conserved first and last residue. D genes are given only for firm matches. The size field is filled for only some rows; it gives once, few, many or a size class.

TRBD1	NA	TRBV7-9	TRBJ1-2	CASSLGTGGPANYGYTF	TGTGCCAGCAGCTTAGGCACAGGGGGCCCAGCTAACTATGGCTACACCTTC
NA	NA	TRBV20-1	TRBJ2-7	CSASTSTYEQYF	TGCAGTGCTAGTACCAGCACCTACGAGCAGTACTTC
NA	NA	TRBV7-8	TRBJ2-1	CASSLFPPESSYNEQFF	TGTGCCAGCAGCTTATTCCCCCCGGAAAGCTCCTACAATGAGCAGTTCTTC
NA	few	TRBV27	TRBJ2-3	CASSYKITDTQYF	TGTGCCAGCAGTTACAAAATCACAGATACGCAGTATTTT
NA	NA	TRBV7-9	TRBJ1-1	CASSLEGRDTEAFF	TGTGCCAGCAGCTTAGAGGGGAGAGACACTGAAGCTTTCTTT
NA	few	TRBV20-1	TRBJ2-7	CSASEGLPPHEQYF	TGCAGTGCTAGTGAGGGACTCCCTCCCCACGAGCAGTACTTC
NA	many	TRBV12-3/TRBV12-4	TRBJ1-5	CASSLRGNQPQHF	TGTGCCAGCAGTTTGCGGGGGAATCAGCCCCAGCATTTT
NA	NA	TRBV7-3	TRBJ2-5	CASSPGRTVSQETQYF	TGTGCCAGCAGCCCGGGTCGGACAGTGTCACAAGAGACCCAGTACTTC
TRBD2	few	TRBV30	TRBJ2-5	CAWSVPGGRETQYF	TGTGCCTGGAGTGTACCGGGGGGTCGGGAGACCCAGTACTTC
TRBD2	few	TRBV6-1	TRBJ2-1	CASSRGLGYNEQFF	TGTGCCAGCAGCCGAGGACTAGGCTACAATGAGCAGTTCTTC
TRBD2	few	TRBV5-1	TRBJ2-1	CASRWTSGRVYEQFF	TGCGCCAGCAGATGGACTAGCGGGAGGGTGTATGAGCAGTTCTTC
NA	many	TRBV10-3	TRBJ1-5	CAIRGDNQPQHF	TGTGCCATCAGGGGGGACAATCAGCCCCAGCATTTT
NA	NA	TRBV12-3/TRBV12-4	TRBJ2-4	CASSLGGRGNIQYF	TGTGCCAGCAGTTTAGGAGGGAGAGGCAACATTCAGTACTTC